Shown below are 23 T cell receptor beta chains from a single sample sequenced in a study of breast tumors, draining lymph nodes, adjacent tissues. Breast cancer patients provided tissue from their axillary draining lymph nodes. In TCRdb, the multiplex PCR reads were re-called with MiXCR into one record per CDR3 protein. The sample comprises approximately 230,000 distinct CDR3 sequences, nearly 35% of which are singletons, and under 4.5% rests with the top ten. The sample comprised axillary lymph node tissue. The receptors were gathered from a female donor with breast cancer. Some clones in this sample may be carry-over from other donors' samples.

This clonotype occurred many times. V is TRBV4-1 and J is TRBJ2-1; 7 nucleotides match TRBD1. There are 13 residues in the CDR3. Germline trimming cut 5 bases from V and 8 bases from J; bases unmatched to any gene: 6. Looked up from germline, CDR1 is MGHRA and CDR2 is YSYEKL. DNA of the CDR3: TGCGCCAGCAGCAACTGGGACAGAGATGAGCAGTTCTTC. It specifies CASSNWDRDEQFF.

V usage is TRBV10-3 and J usage is TRBJ1-3, with 8 bases matching TRBD1. Germline trimming cut 5 bases from V and 3 bases from J; bases unmatched to any gene: 9. The germline V gene encodes CDR1 ENHRY and CDR2 SYGVKD. The CDR3 totals 16 residues. This chain's CDR3 is CAISNSGTGNGNTIYF. The CDR3 nucleotides are TGTGCCATCAGTAACTCCGGGACAGGTAATGGAAACACCATATATTTT.

This clonotype was observed a few times. The genes are TRBV5-1 and TRBJ2-1; TRBD2 matches at 11 bases. Germline V gene lookup returns CDR1 SGHRS and CDR2 YFSETQ. The CDR3 consists of 16 residues. V dropped 3 bases and J dropped 8; count of bases not matched to a gene: 10. CDR3 bases: TGCGCCAGCAGCTCCCTAACTAGCGGGAGATACGATGAGCAGTTCTTC. It yields the protein CASSSLTSGRYDEQFF.

This clonotype was seen more than once but under ten times. The chain employs TRBV19 and TRBJ2-2, with D maybe TRBD2 (7 bases). The CDR3 runs 17 residues. V was trimmed by 3 bases and J by 1 base, leaving 15 bases between them. Germline loops: CDR1 LNHDA, CDR2 SQIVND (reference sequence). In DNA form, the CDR3 reads TGTGCCAGTAGTATTTGGGCAGGGGAGGGGAACACCGGGGAGCTGTTTTTT. It specifies CASSIWAGEGNTGELFF.

The table lists this clonotype with a count of one. The V gene is TRBV7-9, the J gene TRBJ2-2; 8 bases are shared with TRBD2. The CDR3 contains 14 residues. CDR1 is SEHNR and CDR2 is FQNEAQ in the germline V gene (reference sequence). V lost 2 bases, J lost 5 bases, and 1 base stayed unmatched. CDR3 sequence: CASSLTGGTGELFF. The CDR3 DNA is TGTGCCAGCAGCTTAACGGGGGGGACCGGGGAGCTGTTTTTT. The full variable domain, with the rest looked up from reference TRBV7-9 and TRBJ2-2, is DTGVSQNPRHKITKRGQNVTFRCDPISEHNRLYWYRQTLGQGPEFLTYFQNEAQLEKSRLLSDRFSAERPKGSFSTLEIQRTEQGDSAMYLCASSLTGGTGELFFGEGSRLTVL.

This clonotype was found many times. The chain couples TRBV10-3 to TRBJ1-2; the match to TRBD1 covers 12 bases. CDR1 and CDR2 (germline): ENHRY, SYGVKD. After removal of 7 bases from V and 3 bases from J, the junction contained 6 bases not matched to a gene. There are 15 residues in the CDR3. This CDR3 is CAINRDRGQDYGYTF. The CDR3, as DNA: TGTGCCATCAACCGGGACAGGGGGCAGGACTATGGCTACACCTTC.

Many counts were recorded for this clonotype. V gene TRBV19 combines with J gene TRBJ2-5; 8 bases align to TRBD1. CDR3 length: 14 amino acids. With 7 bases clipped from V and 5 bases from J, the junction kept 9 bases outside the gene matches. The germline CDR1 and CDR2 sequences are LNHDA and SQIVND (reference sequence). CDR3 coding DNA: TGTGCCAGTATTTCCGGGACAGGCAGTGAGACCCAGTACTTC. Translation gives CASISGTGSETQYF.

This chain connects TRBV2 to TRBJ2-1; 9 bases are shared with TRBD2. There are 15 residues in the CDR3. Germline V CDR1 and CDR2: SNHLY, FYNNEI. The V segment lost 3 bases and the J segment 12 bases; nucleotides outside the gene matches: 12. The chain's CDR3 is CASSDGGRGGDTQFF. The CDR3 nucleotides are TGTGCCAGCAGTGATGGCGGGAGGGGGGGAGATACGCAGTTCTTC.

Concerning this clonotype itself: A read error may explain this, as a much larger clone is one base away. The rearrangement links TRBV5-1 to TRBJ1-2, with 7 bases lining up with TRBD1. Germline-derived CDR1 and CDR2 are SGHRS and YFSETQ. CDR3 length: 14 residues. The CDR3 loop is CASSFRTGPYDYTF. The CDR3 nucleotides are TGCGCCAGCAGCTTTCGGACAGGACCCTATGACTACACCTTC.

The V call is TRBV6-4, the J call TRBJ2-3; D is unresolved. CDR3 length equals 12 residues. V lost 4 bases and J 4 bases, leaving 6 bases between the germline ends. In germline, CDR1 is MRHNA, CDR2 SNTAGT. CDR3 residues: CASSVVADTQYF. CDR3 bases: TGTGCCAGCAGTGTTGTGGCAGATACGCAGTATTTT.

This clonotype appeared many times. The rearrangement joins TRBV20-1 to TRBJ2-3; 8 nucleotides line up with TRBD1. V was pared by 3 bases and J by 3 bases, with 5 bases of the junction left unmatched. This CDR3 has 14 amino acids. CDR1 is DFQATT and CDR2 is SNEGSKA in the germline V gene (reference sequence). The CDR3 DNA follows: TGCAGTGCTAGGGCAGGGGGCAGGACAGATACGCAGTATTTT. It codes for CSARAGGRTDTQYF.

This clonotype was observed many times. The chain carries TRBV19 and TRBJ2-3, with TRBD2 identical over 7 bases. CDR3 length: 16 amino acids. Germline loops: CDR1 LNHDA, CDR2 SQIVND (reference sequence). The V gene end was trimmed by 5 bases and the J gene end by 2 bases; junction bases not matched to a gene: 10. The CDR3 region has the DNA TGTGCCAGTAGTCTATGGGAGGGACTCGACACAGATACGCAGTATTTT. It yields the protein CASSLWEGLDTDTQYF.

This clonotype was detected ten times or more. This chain links TRBV6-2 or TRBV6-3 with TRBJ1-4; D remains ambiguous. CDR1 and CDR2 (germline): MNHEY, SVGEGT. The CDR3 is 12 amino acids. V gave up 5 bases and J gave up 7 bases, with 8 bases separating them. The CDR3 nucleotides are TGTGCCAGCAGTCCCCCTGGTGAAAAACTGTTTTTT. This codes for CASSPPGEKLFF.

Many counts were recorded for this clonotype. This chain uses TRBV6-5 with TRBJ2-7; TRBD1 aligns across 8 bases. From germline, CDR1 is MNHEY and CDR2 SVGAGI. CDR3 length equals 13 residues. V shed 2 bases, J shed 5 bases, and the junction held 2 bases outside the gene matches. The chain's CDR3 is CASSYDRGDEQYF. The CDR3, as DNA: TGTGCCAGCAGTTACGACAGGGGAGACGAGCAGTACTTC.

Ten or more counts support this clonotype. The CDR3 sequence is CASSPRWGEYNEQFF. The DNA of the CDR3 is TGCGCCAGCAGCCCCCGGTGGGGCGAGTACAATGAGCAGTTCTTC. J is TRBJ2-1 and V is TRBV5-1; a possible D gene is TRBD1 (5 bases). The CDR3 has 15 amino acids. Per germline, CDR1 SGHRS and CDR2 YFSETQ. Trimming removed 4 bases at V and 4 bases at J, with 15 bases between.

This clonotype was seen only a few times. This CDR3 is CSAQFPRAGNTIYF. In DNA form, the CDR3 reads TGCAGTGCTCAGTTCCCCAGGGCTGGAAACACCATATATTTT. V is TRBV20-1 and J is TRBJ1-3; possible D gene TRBD1, 5 bases. From germline, CDR1 is DFQATT and CDR2 SNEGSKA (reference sequence). With 5 bases removed from V and 2 bases from J, the gap between germline ends came to 13 bases. This CDR3 is 14 amino acids long.

This clonotype turned up a few times. The chain employs TRBV10-3 and TRBJ1-6; 8 nucleotides match TRBD1. This CDR3 contains 12 residues. Per germline, CDR1 ENHRY and CDR2 SYGVKD. Germline trimming cut 10 bases from V and 7 bases from J; bases unmatched to any gene: 3. CDR3 region: CATGTGNSPLHF. The CDR3, as DNA: TGTGCCACCGGGACAGGCAATTCACCCCTCCACTTT.

This clonotype showed up just once. This is likely a read error, given that the CDR3 carries no conserved phenylalanine or tryptophan at its end. The rearrangement links TRBV5-5 to TRBJ1-1; D is unclear. This CDR3 contains 15 residues. Germline loops: CDR1 SGHKS, CDR2 YYEKEE (reference sequence). V was pared by 2 bases and J by 0 bases, with 11 bases between. Here the CDR3 DNA reads TGTGCCAGCAGCTTAAGCTTTACGGTGAACACTGAAGCTTTCCTT. This sequence encodes CASSLSFTVNTEAFL.

This clonotype turned up a few times. V usage is TRBV6-1 and J usage is TRBJ2-1; 11 bases are a match to TRBD2. The CDR3 totals 15 residues. The germline V gene encodes CDR1 MNHNS and CDR2 SASEGT. With V trimmed by 1 base and J by 9 bases, 5 bases remained unmatched. CDR3 amino acids: CASSEGLAGIGEQFF. The CDR3, as DNA: TGTGCCAGCAGTGAAGGACTAGCGGGAATAGGTGAGCAGTTCTTC.

This clonotype was picked up many times. The chain couples TRBV12-3 or TRBV12-4 to TRBJ2-1, with no clear D. Trimming left V 3 bases short and J 10 bases short, with 10 bases between. The CDR3 contains 12 residues. CDR3 nucleotide sequence: TGTGCCAGCAGTTTTGGCACCCGAGAGCAGTTCTTC. It encodes CASSFGTREQFF.

The chain is built from TRBV20-1 and TRBJ2-1, with 8 bases that match TRBD1. Germline loops: CDR1 DFQATT, CDR2 SNEGSKA (reference sequence). Trimming cost V 5 bases and J 4 bases; bases outside gene matches: 7. The CDR3 spans 14 residues. The CDR3 region is CSAETGVWYNEQFF. CDR3 coding DNA: TGCAGTGCTGAGACAGGGGTGTGGTACAATGAGCAGTTCTTC.

The sample holds many counts of this clonotype. The chain uses TRBV19 and TRBJ2-1; 7 nucleotides agree with TRBD2. Trimming at V came to 3 bases and at J to 3 bases, leaving 2 bases not matched to a gene. Germline lookup yields CDR1 LNHDA and CDR2 SQIVND (reference sequence). The CDR3 is made up of 14 amino acids. DNA for the CDR3: TGTGCCAGTAGTATTGGCGGGGGCTACAATGAGCAGTTCTTC. Its translation is CASSIGGGYNEQFF.

At least ten counts were recorded for this clonotype. V and J are TRBV29-1 and TRBJ2-7, with D perhaps TRBD1 (6 bases). CDR3 length equals 13 residues. CDR1 and CDR2 (germline): SQVTM, ANQGSEA. V lost 5 bases and J lost 3, with 14 bases in between. The CDR3 loop is CSVLWDKDYEQYF. Written as DNA, the CDR3 is TGCAGCGTTTTGTGGGACAAAGACTACGAGCAGTACTTC.